These T cell receptor beta chains were read from a single sample in a study of blood T cell repertoires in COVID-19. The table came from immunoSEQ multiplex PCR; TCRdb's copy has only in-frame clones and leaves some out. Found here are around 270,000 clones, around nine tenths of them singletons; the top ten hold roughly 5%. Sequencing was done on a sample of peripheral blood. The source of these receptors is a woman aged 60-75 years with COVID-19, enrolled during active disease. Each CDR3 is given with its conserved first and last residue.

V,CDR3
TRBV30,CAWSSGGGDTQYF
TRBV6-8,CASRTGLDGGELFF
TRBV28,CASRSPTWRGMVEKLFF
TRBV24-1,CATSDSGRKIDTQYF
TRBV4-3,CASSQGRIAGAGSYNEQFF
TRBV3-1/TRBV3-2,CASSQGEFGYTF
TRBV7-9,CASSPTRDRGRTEAFF
TRBV30,CAREKGTGGENNYGYTF
TRBV15,CATSIYGGDTQYF
TRBV20-1,CSASRGSAREQFF
TRBV10-3,CAIRVQGRNTEAFF
TRBV6-5,CASSYRRVATNEKLFF
TRBV19,CASSIQGANSGYTF
TRBV15,CATSRGGLNYGYTF
TRBV7-2,CASSLVGANEKLFF
TRBV3-1/TRBV3-2,CASSHRTGGSPLHF
TRBV9,CASSVDPSGRNEQFF
TRBV7-9,CASSLGTRVLNYGYTF
TRBV5-1,CASSFGSGSADTQYF
TRBV7-2,CASSLDPGDTEAFF
TRBV30,CAWTLSGRAADTQYF
TRBV11-3,CASSLAAGFEQYF
TRBV7-8,CASSISRAGSWNEQFF
TRBV28,CASSLWRAGDEKLFF
TRBV5-1,CASTSVGEQYF
TRBV18,CASSPGGRDTGELFF
TRBV19,CASSYPPTGETTEAFF
TRBV24-1,CATSDSRTSGSSYNEQFF
TRBV7-3,CASSLLALAGGGDTQYF
TRBV9,CASSVATDTQYF
TRBV6-2/TRBV6-3,CASSSRGLTLAYEQYF
TRBV5-4,CASSSSGSGRARDTQYF